Following are 11 T cell receptor beta chains from one sample sequenced in a study (dated by TCRdb to the mid-2010s). Tregs were isolated as CD4+CD25+CD127-/low cells. Libraries came from 5' RACE. Sequenced on an Illumina MiSeq. TCRdb trimmed public reads at Q25 via fastp, called clones via MiXCR and kept in-frame beta chains. Each CDR3 protein gets just one entry, which takes the most common genes and DNA from the rows behind it. Within this sample are around 9,700 distinct CDR3 sequences, with approximately 14% of them counted one time only. The leading ten clones occupy roughly 3.3% of the sample. Sequencing was performed on Tregs sorted from blood. The receptors were sampled from a female donor with breast cancer.

This clonotype is classed as medium-sized. The chain is built from TRBV5-1 and TRBJ2-3; perhaps TRBD2 as D (5 bases). V dropped 2 bases and J dropped 2 bases, with 12 bases sitting between them. CDR1 and CDR2 (germline): SGHRS, YFSETQ. The CDR3 covers 15 residues. The CDR3 bases are TGCGCCAGCAGCTTCCGTGGACTCCTCACAGATACGCAGTATTTT. Protein: CASSFRGLLTDTQYF.

This clonotype was picked up a small number of times. This chain connects TRBV7-3 to TRBJ2-6; 8 bases fit TRBD1. Germline V gives CDR1 SGHTA, CDR2 FQGTGA. J was trimmed by 3 bases and V by 4 bases; bases with no gene match: 8. This CDR3 comprises 17 residues. CDR3 sequence reads: CASSSRDRSRGANVLTF. The DNA of the CDR3 is TGTGCCAGCAGCTCCCGGGACAGGTCCCGTGGGGCCAACGTCCTGACTTTC.

This clonotype counts as medium-sized. The chain recombines TRBV12-3 or TRBV12-4 with TRBJ1-1; a weak D match, TRBD1 (6 bases). This CDR3 comprises 13 residues. The ends were cut back, 6 bases at V and 3 bases at J, with 11 bases in the middle. CDR3 coding DNA: TGTGCCAGCAGCCGTCAGGGGCACACTGAAGCTTTCTTT. Translating it yields CASSRQGHTEAFF.

This clonotype showed up many times. The CDR3, as DNA: TGTGCCAGCAGCTCCCGGACCGCGCACGAGCAGTACTTC. It codes for CASSSRTAHEQYF. The gene calls are TRBV7-2 and TRBJ2-7; no clear D. The CDR3 contains 13 residues. The germline V gene encodes CDR1 SGHTA and CDR2 FQGNSA. The ends were cut back, 4 bases at V and 5 bases at J, with 12 bases in the middle. Full variable domain (rest looked up from reference TRBV7-2 and TRBJ2-7): GAGVSQSPSNKVTEKGKDVELRCDPISGHTALYWYRQSLGQGLEFLIYFQGNSAPDKSGLPSDRFSAERTGGSVSTLTIQRTQQEDSAVYLCASSSRTAHEQYFGPGTRLTVT.

By sample share, this clonotype is medium-sized. CDR3 sequence reads: CASSFTPQEKLFF. The CDR3 nucleotides read TGCGCCAGCAGCTTCACGCCCCAGGAAAAACTGTTTTTT. The chain combines TRBV5-1 with TRBJ1-4, with D unclear. The CDR3 runs to 13 residues. Germline assignment: CDR1 SGHRS and CDR2 YFSETQ. V was trimmed by 2 bases and J by 8 bases, leaving 10 bases between them.

This clonotype is medium-sized by share. The CDR3, as DNA: TGTGCCAGCAGCTTAGCACCTGGACAGCTTGAAGCTTTCTTT. This translates into CASSLAPGQLEAFF. The chain combines TRBV7-9 with TRBJ1-1; possible D gene TRBD1, 6 bases. Germline CDR1 and CDR2: SEHNR and FQNEAQ (reference sequence). The CDR3 sequence is 14 residues long. The ends were cut back, 0 bases at V and 7 bases at J, with 12 bases in the middle. Supplemented by reference TRBV7-9 and TRBJ1-1, the full variable domain reads DTGVSQNPRHKITKRGQNVTFRCDPISEHNRLYWYRQTLGQGPEFLTYFQNEAQLEKSRLLSDRFSAERPKGSFSTLEIQRTEQGDSAMYLCASSLAPGQLEAFFGQGTRLTVV.

This clonotype is medium-sized (0.01 to 0.1%) by share. The rearrangement links TRBV7-9 to TRBJ1-1; no firm D call. This CDR3 is built from 12 residues. The V end lost 2 bases, the J end lost 0 bases, and 1 base lay between the germline ends. Germline V lookup: CDR1 SEHNR, CDR2 FQNEAQ (reference sequence). CDR3 sequence reads: CASSLLNTEAFF. Written as DNA, the CDR3 is TGTGCCAGCAGCTTACTGAACACTGAAGCTTTCTTT. Using reference TRBV7-9 and TRBJ1-1 for the parts outside the CDR3, the full variable domain is DTGVSQNPRHKITKRGQNVTFRCDPISEHNRLYWYRQTLGQGPEFLTYFQNEAQLEKSRLLSDRFSAERPKGSFSTLEIQRTEQGDSAMYLCASSLLNTEAFFGQGTRLTVV.

To note about this clonotype: Since a much larger clone is just one base distant, this may be a read error. This chain uses TRBV27 with TRBJ1-2, with D hard to call. Germline V lookup: CDR1 MNHEY, CDR2 SMNVEV (reference sequence). This CDR3 has 13 amino acids. Trimming shortened V by 5 bases and J by 3 bases, and 10 bases separated the two germline ends. The CDR3 sequence: CASSEYPDYGYTF. The CDR3 DNA sequence: TGTGCCAGCAGTGAATATCCGGACTATGGCTACACCTTC.

In this sample, this clonotype turned up a few times. This could be a read error, since a much larger clone is one nucleotide away. V and J are TRBV7-2 and TRBJ2-1, with TRBD2 matching 7 bases. This CDR3 has 15 residues. V lost 5 bases, J lost 10 bases, and 14 bases stayed unmatched. Germline-derived CDR1 and CDR2 are SGHTA and FQGNSA. The CDR3 DNA follows: TGTGCCAGCAGCCTAAGCGGGATCAGCGCCCAAGAGCAGTTCTTC. Protein: CASSLSGISAQEQFF. Based on the CDR3 plus reference TRBV7-2 and TRBJ2-1, the full variable domain is GAGVSQSPSNKVTEKGKDVELRCDPISGHTALYWYRQSLGQGLEFLIYFQGNSAPDKSGLPSDRFSAERTGGSVSTLTIQRTQQEDSAVYLCASSLSGISAQEQFFGPGTRLTVL.

There are many counts of this clonotype. The gene calls are TRBV5-1 and TRBJ2-3; 8 bases agree with TRBD2. Trimming removed 0 bases from V and 4 bases from J; junction bases left unmatched: 7. This CDR3 spans 16 amino acids. Germline CDR1 reads SGHRS; CDR2 reads YFSETQ. CDR3 DNA: TGCGCCAGCAGCTTGGCAGCTGGGACTAGTTCAGATACGCAGTATTTT. The encoded protein is CASSLAAGTSSDTQYF.

A note on this clonotype: The CDR3 end shows no conserved phenylalanine or tryptophan, and so a read error is likely. The chain joins TRBV7-9 to TRBJ2-7, with 7 nucleotides matching TRBD1. With 3 bases clipped from V and 3 bases from J, the junction kept 5 bases outside the gene matches. CDR1 and CDR2 from the germline V gene are SEHNR and FQNEAQ (reference sequence). The CDR3 sequence is 14 residues long. The CDR3 spells CASSFLDRLYEQYL. In nucleotides, the CDR3 is TGTGCCAGCAGCTTTCTGGACAGGCTCTACGAGCAGTACCTC.